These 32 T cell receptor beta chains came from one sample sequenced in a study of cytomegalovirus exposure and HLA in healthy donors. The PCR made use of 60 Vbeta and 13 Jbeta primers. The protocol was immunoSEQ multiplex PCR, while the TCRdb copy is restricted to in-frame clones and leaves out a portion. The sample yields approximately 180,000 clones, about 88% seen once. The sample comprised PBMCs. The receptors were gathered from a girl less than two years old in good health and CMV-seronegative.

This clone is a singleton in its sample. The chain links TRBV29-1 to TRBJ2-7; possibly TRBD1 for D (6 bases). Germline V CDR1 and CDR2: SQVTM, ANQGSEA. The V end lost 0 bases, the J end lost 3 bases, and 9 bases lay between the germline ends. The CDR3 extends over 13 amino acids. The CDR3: CSVEDGQSYEQYF. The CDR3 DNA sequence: TGCAGCGTTGAAGACGGACAGAGCTACGAGCAGTACTTC.

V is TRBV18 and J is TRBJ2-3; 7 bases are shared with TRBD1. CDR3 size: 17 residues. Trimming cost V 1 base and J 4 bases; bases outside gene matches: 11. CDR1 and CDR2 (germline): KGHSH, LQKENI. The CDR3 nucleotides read TGTGCCAGCTCACCACGTGAAGGGGGCGGTGGGGCAGATACGCAGTATTTT. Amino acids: CASSPREGGGGADTQYF. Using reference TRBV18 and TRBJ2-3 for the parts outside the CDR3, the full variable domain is NAGVMQNPRHLVRRRGQEARLRCSPMKGHSHVYWYRQLPEEGLKFMVYLQKENIIDESGMPKERFSAEFPKEGPSILRIQQVVRGDSAAYFCASSPREGGGGADTQYFGPGTRLTVL.

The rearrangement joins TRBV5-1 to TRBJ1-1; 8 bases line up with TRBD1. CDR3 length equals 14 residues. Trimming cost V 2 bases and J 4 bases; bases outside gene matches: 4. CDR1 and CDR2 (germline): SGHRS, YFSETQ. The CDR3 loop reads CASSLQGVGTEAFF. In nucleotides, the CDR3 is TGCGCCAGCAGCTTACAGGGGGTGGGCACTGAAGCTTTCTTT.

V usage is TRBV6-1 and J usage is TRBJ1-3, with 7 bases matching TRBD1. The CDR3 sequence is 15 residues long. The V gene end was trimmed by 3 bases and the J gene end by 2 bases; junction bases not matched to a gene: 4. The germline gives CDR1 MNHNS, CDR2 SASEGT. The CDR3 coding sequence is TGTGCCAGCAGTGAGACAGGGTATACTGGAAACACCATATATTTT. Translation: CASSETGYTGNTIYF.

The CDR3 sequence is CASSFDRGHYNEQFF. As DNA, the CDR3 is TGTGCCAGCAGCTTCGACAGGGGACATTACAATGAGCAGTTCTTC. The rearrangement links TRBV13 to TRBJ2-1; 8 positions agree with TRBD1. Trimming removed 3 bases from V and 4 bases from J; junction bases left unmatched: 5. This CDR3 comprises 15 residues. The V gene's germline CDR1 is PRHDT and CDR2 FYEKMQ (reference sequence).

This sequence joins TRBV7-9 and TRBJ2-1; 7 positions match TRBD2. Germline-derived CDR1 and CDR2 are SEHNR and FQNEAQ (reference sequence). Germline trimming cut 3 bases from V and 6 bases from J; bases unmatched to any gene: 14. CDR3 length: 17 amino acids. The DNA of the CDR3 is TGTGCCAGCAGCTTCCCAAAAGCGGGACCCGACCTCAATGAGCAGTTCTTC. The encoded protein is CASSFPKAGPDLNEQFF.

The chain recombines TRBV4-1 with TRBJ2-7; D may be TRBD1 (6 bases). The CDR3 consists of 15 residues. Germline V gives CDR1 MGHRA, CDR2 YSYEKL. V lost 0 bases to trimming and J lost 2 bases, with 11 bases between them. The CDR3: CASSQDPGDTYEQYF. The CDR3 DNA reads TGCGCCAGCAGCCAAGACCCAGGGGACACCTACGAGCAGTACTTC.

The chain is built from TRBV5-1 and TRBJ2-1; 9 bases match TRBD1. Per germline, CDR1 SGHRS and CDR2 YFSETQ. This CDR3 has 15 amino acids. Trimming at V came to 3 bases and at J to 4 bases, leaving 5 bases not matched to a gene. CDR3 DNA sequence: TGCGCCAGCAGCTCAACAGGGGGCGAATACAATGAGCAGTTCTTC. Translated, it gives CASSSTGGEYNEQFF.

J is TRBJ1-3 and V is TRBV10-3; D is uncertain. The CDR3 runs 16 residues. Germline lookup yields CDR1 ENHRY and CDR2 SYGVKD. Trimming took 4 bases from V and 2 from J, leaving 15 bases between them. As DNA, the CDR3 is TGTGCCATCAGTGCACATGGGGAGTCGACTGGAAACACCATATATTTT. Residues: CAISAHGESTGNTIYF.

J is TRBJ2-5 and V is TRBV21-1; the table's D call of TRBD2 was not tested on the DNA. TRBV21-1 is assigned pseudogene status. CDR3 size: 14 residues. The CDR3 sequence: CASSKSYLGETQYF. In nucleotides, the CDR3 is TGTGCCAGCAGCAAAAGTTATCTCGGAGAGACCCAGTACTTC.

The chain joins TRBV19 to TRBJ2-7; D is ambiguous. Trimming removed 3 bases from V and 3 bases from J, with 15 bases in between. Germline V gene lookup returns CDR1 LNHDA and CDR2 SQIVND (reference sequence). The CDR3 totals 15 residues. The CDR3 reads CASSIIGNRDYEQYF. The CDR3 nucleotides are TGTGCCAGTAGTATCATCGGTAACAGAGACTACGAGCAGTACTTC.

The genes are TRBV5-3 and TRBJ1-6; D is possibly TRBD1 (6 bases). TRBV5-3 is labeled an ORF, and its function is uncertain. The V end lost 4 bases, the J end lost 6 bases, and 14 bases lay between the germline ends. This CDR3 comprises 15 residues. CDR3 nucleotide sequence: TGTGCCAGAAGCCCGGGGGGGGCAGGTAATTCACCCCTCCACTTT. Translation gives CARSPGGAGNSPLHF.

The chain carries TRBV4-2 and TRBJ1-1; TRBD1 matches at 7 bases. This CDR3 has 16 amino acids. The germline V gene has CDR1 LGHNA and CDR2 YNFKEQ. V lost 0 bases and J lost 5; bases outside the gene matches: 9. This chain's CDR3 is CASSQDLEGAGTEAFF. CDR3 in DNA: TGTGCCAGCAGCCAAGATTTAGAGGGGGCTGGGACTGAAGCTTTCTTT.

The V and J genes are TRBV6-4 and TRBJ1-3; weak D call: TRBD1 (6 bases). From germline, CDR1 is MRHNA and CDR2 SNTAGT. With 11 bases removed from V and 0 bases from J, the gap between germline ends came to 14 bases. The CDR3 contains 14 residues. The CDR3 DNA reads TGTGCCGGCCTACAGGGAAGCTCTGGAAACACCATATATTTT. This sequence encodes CAGLQGSSGNTIYF.

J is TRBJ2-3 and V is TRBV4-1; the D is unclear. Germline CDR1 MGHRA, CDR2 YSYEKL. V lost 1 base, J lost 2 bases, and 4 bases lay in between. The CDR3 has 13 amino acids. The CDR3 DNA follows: TGCGCCAGCAGCCAAGCGTCCACAGATACGCAGTATTTT. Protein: CASSQASTDTQYF.

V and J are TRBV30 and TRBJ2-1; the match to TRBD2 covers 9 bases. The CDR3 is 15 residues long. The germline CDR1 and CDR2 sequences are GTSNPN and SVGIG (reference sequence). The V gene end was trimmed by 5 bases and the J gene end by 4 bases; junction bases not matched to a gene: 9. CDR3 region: CAWDLGTSQYNEQFF. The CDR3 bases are TGTGCCTGGGACCTAGGGACTAGCCAATACAATGAGCAGTTCTTC.

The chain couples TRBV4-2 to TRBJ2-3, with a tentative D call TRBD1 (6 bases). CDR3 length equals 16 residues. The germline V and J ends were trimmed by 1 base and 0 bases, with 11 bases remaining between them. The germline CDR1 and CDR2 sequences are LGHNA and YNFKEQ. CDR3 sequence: CASSQAQGQSTDTQYF. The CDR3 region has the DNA TGTGCCAGCAGCCAAGCACAGGGACAAAGCACAGATACGCAGTATTTT.

The CDR3 here is CASSSSGRDGEQFF. The DNA for the CDR3 is TGCGCCAGCAGCTCTAGCGGCCGCGACGGTGAGCAGTTCTTC. The J gene is TRBJ2-1, the V gene TRBV5-1, with TRBD2 matching 7 bases. V was pared by 3 bases and J by 9 bases, with 9 bases of the junction left unmatched. Germline CDR1 reads SGHRS; CDR2 reads YFSETQ. The CDR3 is made up of 14 amino acids. Full variable domain (outside the CDR3, taken from reference TRBV5-1 and TRBJ2-1): KAGVTQTPRYLIKTRGQQVTLSCSPISGHRSVSWYQQTPGQGLQFLFEYFSETQRNKGNFPGRFSGRQFSNSRSEMNVSTLELGDSALYLCASSSSGRDGEQFFGPGTRLTVL.

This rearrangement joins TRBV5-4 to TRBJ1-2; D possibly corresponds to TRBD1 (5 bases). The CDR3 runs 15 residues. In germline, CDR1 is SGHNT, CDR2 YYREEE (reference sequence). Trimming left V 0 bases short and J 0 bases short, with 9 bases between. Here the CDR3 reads CASSLVPGANYGYTF. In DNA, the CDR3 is TGTGCCAGCAGCTTGGTTCCGGGGGCTAACTATGGCTACACCTTC.

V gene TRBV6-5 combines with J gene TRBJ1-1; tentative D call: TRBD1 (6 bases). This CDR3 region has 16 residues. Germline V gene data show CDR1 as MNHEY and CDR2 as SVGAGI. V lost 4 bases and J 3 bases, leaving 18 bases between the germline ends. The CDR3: CASSLIQGRRYTEAFF. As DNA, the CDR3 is TGTGCCAGCAGTTTGATCCAGGGGCGTAGGTACACTGAAGCTTTCTTT.

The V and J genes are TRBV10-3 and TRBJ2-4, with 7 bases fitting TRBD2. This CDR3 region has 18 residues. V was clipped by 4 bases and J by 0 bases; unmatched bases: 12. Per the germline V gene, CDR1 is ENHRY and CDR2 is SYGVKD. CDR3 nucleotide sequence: TGTGCCATCAGTGGGGGGGGGAACGAGGCATTAGCCAAAAACATTCAGTACTTC. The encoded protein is CAISGGGNEALAKNIQYF.

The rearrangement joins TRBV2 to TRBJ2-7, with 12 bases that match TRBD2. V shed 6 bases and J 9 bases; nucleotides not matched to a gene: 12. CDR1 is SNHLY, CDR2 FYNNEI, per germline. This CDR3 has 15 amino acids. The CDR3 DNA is TGTGCCAGCAGCACCCCGACTAGCGGGAGAGCGGGGCAGTACTTC. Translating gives CASSTPTSGRAGQYF.

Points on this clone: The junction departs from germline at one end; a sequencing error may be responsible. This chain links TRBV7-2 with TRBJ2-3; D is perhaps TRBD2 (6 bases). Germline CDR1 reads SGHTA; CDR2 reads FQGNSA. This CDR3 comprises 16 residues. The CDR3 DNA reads TGTGCCAGCAGCCCACCCGCGGGATTCCTCACAAATACGCAGTATTTT. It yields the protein CASSPPAGFLTNTQYF.

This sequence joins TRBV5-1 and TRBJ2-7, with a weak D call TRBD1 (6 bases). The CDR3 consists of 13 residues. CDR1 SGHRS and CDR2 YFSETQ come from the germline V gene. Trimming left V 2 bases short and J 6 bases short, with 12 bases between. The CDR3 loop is CASSFTGTREQYF. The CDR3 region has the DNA TGCGCCAGCAGCTTCACCGGGACACGCGAGCAGTACTTC.

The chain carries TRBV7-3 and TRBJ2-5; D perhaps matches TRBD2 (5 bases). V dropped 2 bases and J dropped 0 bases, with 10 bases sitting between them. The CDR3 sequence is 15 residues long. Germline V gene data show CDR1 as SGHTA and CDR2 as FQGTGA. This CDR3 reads CASSLGPGNQETQYF. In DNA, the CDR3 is TGTGCCAGCAGCTTAGGTCCGGGAAACCAAGAGACCCAGTACTTC.

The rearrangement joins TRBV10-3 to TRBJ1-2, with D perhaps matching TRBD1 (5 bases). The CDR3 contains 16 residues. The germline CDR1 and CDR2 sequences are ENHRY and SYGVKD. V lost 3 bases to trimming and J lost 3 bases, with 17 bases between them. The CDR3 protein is CAISDAGPHLDYGYTF. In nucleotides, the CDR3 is TGTGCCATCAGTGATGCGGGACCCCATCTCGACTATGGCTACACCTTC.

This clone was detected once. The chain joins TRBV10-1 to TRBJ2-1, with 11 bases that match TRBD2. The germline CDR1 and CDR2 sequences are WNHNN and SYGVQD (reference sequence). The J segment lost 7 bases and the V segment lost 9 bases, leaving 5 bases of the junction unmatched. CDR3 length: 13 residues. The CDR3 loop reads CASSGRGRNEQFF. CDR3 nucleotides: TGCGCCAGTAGCGGGAGGGGCCGGAATGAGCAGTTCTTC.

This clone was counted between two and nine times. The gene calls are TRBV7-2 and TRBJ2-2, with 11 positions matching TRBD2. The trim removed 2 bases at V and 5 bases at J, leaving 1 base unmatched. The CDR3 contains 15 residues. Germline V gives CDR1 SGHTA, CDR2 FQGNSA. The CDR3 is CASSLRLAGTGELFF. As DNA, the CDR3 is TGTGCCAGCAGCTTACGACTAGCGGGAACCGGGGAGCTGTTTTTT.

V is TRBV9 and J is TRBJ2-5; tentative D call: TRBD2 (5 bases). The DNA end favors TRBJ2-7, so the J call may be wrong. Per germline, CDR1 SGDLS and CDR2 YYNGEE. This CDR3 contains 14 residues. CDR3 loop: CASSAVGGPYEQYF. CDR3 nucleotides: TGTGCCAGCAGCGCTGTAGGAGGACCCTACGAGCAGTACTTC.

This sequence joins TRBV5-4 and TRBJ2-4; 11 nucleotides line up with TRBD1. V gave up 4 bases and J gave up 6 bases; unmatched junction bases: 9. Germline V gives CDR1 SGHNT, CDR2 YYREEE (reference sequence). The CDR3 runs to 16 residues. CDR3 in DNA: TGTGCCAGCAGCGTTGACCCGGGACAGGGGGGAAACATTCAGTACTTC. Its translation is CASSVDPGQGGNIQYF.

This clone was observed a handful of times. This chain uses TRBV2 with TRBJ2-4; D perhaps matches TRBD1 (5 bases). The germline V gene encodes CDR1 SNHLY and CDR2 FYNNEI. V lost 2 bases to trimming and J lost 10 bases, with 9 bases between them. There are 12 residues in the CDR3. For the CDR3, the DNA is TGTGCCAGCAGTGAACAGGGTAGTATTCAGTACTTC. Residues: CASSEQGSIQYF.

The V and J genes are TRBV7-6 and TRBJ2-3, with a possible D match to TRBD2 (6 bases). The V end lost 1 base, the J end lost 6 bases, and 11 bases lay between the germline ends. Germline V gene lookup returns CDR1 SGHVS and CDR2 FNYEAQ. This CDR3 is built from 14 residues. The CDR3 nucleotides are TGTGCCAGCAGCTTAGATGGACGGGGGGATACGCAGTATTTT. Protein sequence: CASSLDGRGDTQYF.